One and the same sample provided the 10 T cell receptor beta chains below, sequenced in a study of T cell responses to AZD1222 COVID-19 vaccine. Data came from immunoSEQ multiplex PCR; TCRdb stores just in-frame clones and leaves some out. The table records approximately 110,000 clones, 88% of them present only once. Sequencing used peripheral blood, obtained on day 0 of AZD1222 vaccination. Receptors originate from an adult in good health.

The V gene is TRBV19, the J gene TRBJ1-2; no clear D gene. From germline, CDR1 is LNHDA and CDR2 SQIVND (reference sequence). The CDR3 spans 14 residues. Trimming left V 1 base short and J 3 bases short, with 9 bases between. CDR3 protein: CASSIAMADYGYTF. The CDR3 DNA reads TGTGCCAGTAGTATAGCCATGGCAGACTATGGCTACACCTTC.

The chain uses TRBV28 and TRBJ2-7; no reliable D call. Per germline, CDR1 MDHEN and CDR2 SYDVKM. This CDR3 comprises 14 residues. V was cut by 1 base and J by 0 bases, with 7 bases left in between. As DNA, the CDR3 is TGTGCCAGCAGTTTATTGGCGGACTCCTACGAGCAGTACTTC. Translated, it gives CASSLLADSYEQYF.

The genes are TRBV25-1 and TRBJ1-3; unclear D gene. This CDR3 region has 16 residues. CDR1 and CDR2 from the germline V gene are MGHDK and SYGVNS. The V end was cut by 1 base, the J end by 0 bases, with 10 bases between. The CDR3 nucleotides read TGTGCCAGCAGTGAATGGGGATCATCCTCTGGAAACACCATATATTTT. This encodes CASSEWGSSSGNTIYF.

The gene calls are TRBV11-1 and TRBJ2-7; D perhaps matches TRBD1 (5 bases). From germline, CDR1 is SGHAT and CDR2 FQDESV (reference sequence). V was cut by 5 bases and J by 0 bases, with 17 bases left in between. CDR3 length: 16 amino acids. The CDR3 spells CASSHDRDLSSYEQYF. The CDR3 DNA reads as TGTGCCAGCAGCCATGACAGAGACCTTAGCTCCTACGAGCAGTACTTC. Based on the CDR3 plus reference TRBV11-1 and TRBJ2-7, the full variable domain is EAEVAQSPRYKITEKSQAVAFWCDPISGHATLYWYRQILGQGPELLVQFQDESVVDDSQLPKDRFSAERLKGVDSTLKIQPAELGDSAMYLCASSHDRDLSSYEQYFGPGTRLTVT.

The rearrangement links TRBV6-6 to TRBJ1-5; D perhaps matches TRBD1 (5 bases). The CDR3 consists of 14 residues. Germline CDR1 MNHNY, CDR2 SVGAGI (reference sequence). Trimming stripped 7 bases from V and 6 bases from J, with 16 bases between. CDR3 coding DNA: TGTGCCAGCACCAAACAAAGGGGAGGTCAGCCCCAGCATTTT. Translation gives CASTKQRGGQPQHF.

The chain has TRBV9 and TRBJ2-2, with 10 bases lining up with TRBD2. V was pared by 2 bases and J by 2 bases, with 6 bases of the junction left unmatched. The V gene's germline CDR1 is SGDLS and CDR2 YYNGEE. CDR3 length: 17 amino acids. The CDR3 here is CASSVQREGPNTGELFF. DNA of the CDR3: TGTGCCAGCAGCGTCCAGCGGGAGGGTCCTAACACCGGGGAGCTGTTTTTT.

In this sample, this clone turned up once. The gene calls are TRBV6-2 or TRBV6-3 and TRBJ2-3; 11 bases fit TRBD2. The V gene's germline CDR1 is MNHEY and CDR2 SVGEGT. The trim removed 5 bases at V and 4 bases at J, leaving 8 bases unmatched. This CDR3 has 16 amino acids. CDR3 DNA: TGTGCCAGCAGTGGCCTTTTTAGCGGGGGGGCAGATACGCAGTATTTT. This translates into CASSGLFSGGADTQYF.

This sequence joins TRBV28 and TRBJ1-4; the match to TRBD1 covers 9 bases. This CDR3 has 16 residues. Unmatched junction bases numbered 4, after V lost 5 bases and J lost 0 bases. Germline V gene data show CDR1 as MDHEN and CDR2 as SYDVKM. The CDR3, as DNA: TGTGCCAGCAGTACACAGGGGGCCGCAACTAATGAAAAACTGTTTTTT. Amino acid sequence: CASSTQGAATNEKLFF. Complete variable domain (other parts from reference TRBV28 and TRBJ1-4): DVKVTQSSRYLVKRTGEKVFLECVQDMDHENMFWYRQDPGLGLRLIYFSYDVKMKEKGDIPEGYSVSREKKERFSLILESASTNQTSMYLCASSTQGAATNEKLFFGSGTQLSVL.

For the CDR3, the DNA is TGTGCAAGTCGCTTAGCAGGATCAGGAACCTACGAGCAGTACTTC. Its translation: CASRLAGSGTYEQYF. The chain carries TRBV12-2 and TRBJ2-7; the table assigns TRBD1, which was not confirmed against the DNA. TRBV12-2 is classified as a pseudogene. This CDR3 is built from 15 residues.

This clone was picked up one time. The V and J genes are TRBV30 and TRBJ2-7; no definite D call. Trimming took 0 bases from V and 1 from J, leaving 7 bases between them. CDR1 is GTSNPN, CDR2 SVGIG, per germline (reference sequence). The CDR3 is made up of 13 amino acids. The CDR3, as DNA: TGTGCCTGGAGTGTACGAGCTTCCTACGAGCAGTACTTC. Amino acids: CAWSVRASYEQYF.